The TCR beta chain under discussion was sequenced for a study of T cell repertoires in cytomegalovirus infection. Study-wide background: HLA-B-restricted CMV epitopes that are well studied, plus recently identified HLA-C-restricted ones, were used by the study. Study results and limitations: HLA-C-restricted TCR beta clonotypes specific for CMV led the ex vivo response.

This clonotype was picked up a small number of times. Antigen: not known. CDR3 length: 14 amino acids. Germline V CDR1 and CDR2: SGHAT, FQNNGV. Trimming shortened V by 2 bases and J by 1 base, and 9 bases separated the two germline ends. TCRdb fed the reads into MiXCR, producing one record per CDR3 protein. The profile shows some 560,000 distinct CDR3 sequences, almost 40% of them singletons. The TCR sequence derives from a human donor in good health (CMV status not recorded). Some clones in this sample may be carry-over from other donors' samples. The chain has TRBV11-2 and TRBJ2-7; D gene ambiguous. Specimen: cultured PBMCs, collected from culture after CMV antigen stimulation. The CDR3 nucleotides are TGTGCCAGCAGCTTAAGTTCCAAATCCTACGAGCAGTACTTC. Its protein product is CASSLSSKSYEQYF.